A selection of T cell receptor beta chains follows, all from one sample in a study of cytomegalovirus exposure and HLA in healthy donors. Assay: immunoSEQ multiplex PCR; the TCRdb copy retains only in-frame clones and omits some. The table has about 140,000 clones, around 81% seen once. Sequencing was carried out using PBMCs. All receptors derive from a man aged 40-50 years in good health and CMV-seropositive. Both conserved end residues are part of each CDR3. The D gene is left open where the match is weak. Size values are once, few and many counts, or a class for expanded clones, and some rows have none.

V gene: TRBV18; clone size: few; D gene: TRBD1; J gene: TRBJ2-1; CDR3 protein: CASSNLDRVWDEQFF; CDR3 DNA: TGTGCCAGCTCAAACCTCGACAGGGTCTGGGATGAGCAGTTCTTC
V gene: TRBV6-5; clone size: NA; D gene: NA; J gene: TRBJ1-1; CDR3 protein: CASSYSPRAWNTEAFF; CDR3 DNA: TGTGCCAGCAGTTACTCACCCAGGGCTTGGAACACTGAAGCTTTCTTT
V gene: TRBV7-2; clone size: once; D gene: TRBD1; J gene: TRBJ1-6; CDR3 protein: CASSLRGQGTNSPLHF; CDR3 DNA: TGTGCCAGCAGCTTAAGGGGACAGGGTACCAATTCACCCCTCCACTTT
V gene: TRBV6-1; clone size: NA; D gene: NA; J gene: TRBJ2-7; CDR3 protein: CASSEGLGTTYEQYF; CDR3 DNA: TGTGCCAGCAGTGAGGGTCTAGGGACAACCTACGAGCAGTACTTC
V gene: TRBV7-9; clone size: NA; D gene: NA; J gene: TRBJ2-7; CDR3 protein: CARLGILAGEQYF; CDR3 DNA: TGTGCCAGACTTGGAATTCTTGCCGGGGAGCAGTACTTC
V gene: TRBV6-5; clone size: NA; D gene: NA; J gene: TRBJ2-7; CDR3 protein: CASSLRGGGYEQYF; CDR3 DNA: TGTGCCAGCAGCCTCCGAGGGGGGGGCTACGAGCAGTACTTC
V gene: TRBV6-6; clone size: NA; D gene: NA; J gene: TRBJ2-2; CDR3 protein: CASRTPTNTGELFF; CDR3 DNA: TGTGCCAGCAGGACACCTACGAACACCGGGGAGCTGTTTTTT
V gene: TRBV7-9; clone size: NA; D gene: TRBD1; J gene: TRBJ2-1; CDR3 protein: CASSPVSGTGLNEQFF; CDR3 DNA: TGTGCCAGCAGCCCCGTATCCGGGACAGGGTTGAATGAGCAGTTCTTC
V gene: TRBV7-8; clone size: few; D gene: NA; J gene: TRBJ1-1; CDR3 protein: CASSPRGSGAEAFF; CDR3 DNA: TGTGCCAGCAGCCCCCGGGGGAGCGGTGCCGAAGCTTTCTTT
V gene: TRBV14; clone size: few; D gene: TRBD1; J gene: TRBJ2-7; CDR3 protein: CASSPSTTGGKQYF; CDR3 DNA: TGTGCCAGCAGCCCTTCTACCACAGGGGGCAAGCAGTACTTC
V gene: TRBV11-2; clone size: once; D gene: TRBD2; J gene: TRBJ2-7; CDR3 protein: CASSLLPAGKPYEQYF; CDR3 DNA: TGTGCCAGCAGCTTACTTCCAGCGGGGAAGCCCTACGAGCAGTACTTC
V gene: TRBV4-2; clone size: once; D gene: NA; J gene: TRBJ1-2; CDR3 protein: CASSQAPGQGINYGYTF; CDR3 DNA: TGTGCCAGCAGCCAAGCCCCCGGTCAGGGGATTAACTATGGCTACACCTTC
V gene: TRBV7-9; clone size: NA; D gene: NA; J gene: TRBJ1-1; CDR3 protein: CASSFGEGWEAFF; CDR3 DNA: TGTGCCAGCAGCTTTGGTGAGGGATGGGAAGCTTTCTTT
V gene: TRBV19; clone size: NA; D gene: NA; J gene: TRBJ1-5; CDR3 protein: CASSIGWGLGNQPQHF; CDR3 DNA: TGTGCCAGTAGTATAGGTTGGGGGCTCGGGAATCAGCCCCAGCATTTT
V gene: TRBV28; clone size: NA; D gene: NA; J gene: TRBJ2-7; CDR3 protein: CASRLGGARGGPTYEQYF; CDR3 DNA: TGTGCCAGCAGGCTAGGGGGGGCGCGGGGCGGACCAACCTACGAGCAGTACTTC
V gene: TRBV10-2; clone size: few; D gene: TRBD2; J gene: TRBJ2-1; CDR3 protein: CASSDLWGLARSYNEQFF; CDR3 DNA: TGCGCCAGCAGTGACCTGTGGGGACTAGCACGATCCTACAATGAGCAGTTCTTC
V gene: TRBV2; clone size: NA; D gene: NA; J gene: TRBJ1-5; CDR3 protein: CAIQAENQPQHF; CDR3 DNA: TGTGCCATCCAAGCTGAGAATCAGCCCCAGCATTTT
V gene: TRBV2; clone size: NA; D gene: NA; J gene: TRBJ2-2; CDR3 protein: CASSYKRNTGELFF; CDR3 DNA: TGTGCCAGCAGTTACAAGCGAAACACCGGGGAGCTGTTTTTT
V gene: TRBV10-3; clone size: NA; D gene: TRBD1; J gene: TRBJ1-1; CDR3 protein: CATRQGVDTEAFF; CDR3 DNA: TGTGCCACCCGACAGGGGGTGGACACTGAAGCTTTCTTT
V gene: TRBV2; clone size: NA; D gene: TRBD2; J gene: TRBJ2-1; CDR3 protein: CASSQLAGVGNEQFF; CDR3 DNA: TGTGCCAGCAGCCAACTAGCGGGAGTCGGCAATGAGCAGTTCTTC
V gene: TRBV5-1; clone size: NA; D gene: NA; J gene: TRBJ2-5; CDR3 protein: CASSSQQETQYF; CDR3 DNA: TGCGCCAGCAGCTCTCAGCAAGAGACCCAGTACTTC
V gene: TRBV7-9; clone size: NA; D gene: NA; J gene: TRBJ2-7; CDR3 protein: CASSLAGAGEQYF; CDR3 DNA: TGTGCCAGCAGCTTAGCAGGGGCTGGCGAGCAGTACTTC
V gene: TRBV19; clone size: NA; D gene: TRBD1; J gene: TRBJ2-5; CDR3 protein: CASSINRGETQYF; CDR3 DNA: TGTGCCAGTAGTATTAACAGGGGTGAGACCCAGTACTTC
V gene: TRBV6-6; clone size: NA; D gene: NA; J gene: TRBJ2-2; CDR3 protein: CASILTGLGGELFF; CDR3 DNA: TGTGCCAGCATCCTCACGGGTTTAGGAGGGGAGCTGTTTTTT
V gene: TRBV5-4; clone size: few; D gene: NA; J gene: TRBJ2-3; CDR3 protein: CASSLAGRQGWADTQYF; CDR3 DNA: TGTGCCAGCAGCTTGGCTGGGCGCCAGGGATGGGCAGATACGCAGTATTTT
V gene: TRBV7-2; clone size: once; D gene: NA; J gene: TRBJ2-7; CDR3 protein: CASSVLLIPSYEQYF; CDR3 DNA: TGTGCCAGCAGCGTATTATTGATTCCGTCCTACGAGCAGTACTTC
V gene: TRBV7-7; clone size: NA; D gene: NA; J gene: TRBJ1-3; CDR3 protein: CASSLGVGAGNTIYF; CDR3 DNA: TGTGCTAGCAGCTTAGGTGTCGGGGCTGGAAACACCATATATTTT
V gene: TRBV18; clone size: few; D gene: NA; J gene: TRBJ1-4; CDR3 protein: CASSPRGRATNEKLFF; CDR3 DNA: TGTGCCAGCTCACCGCGAGGGCGGGCAACTAATGAAAAACTGTTTTTT
V gene: TRBV19; clone size: NA; D gene: NA; J gene: TRBJ1-2; CDR3 protein: CASIPFDGVTNYGYTF; CDR3 DNA: TGTGCCAGTATTCCCTTCGACGGAGTCACTAACTATGGCTACACCTTC
V gene: TRBV30; clone size: once; D gene: NA; J gene: TRBJ2-3; CDR3 protein: CAWSVNYPGTDTQYF; CDR3 DNA: TGTGCCTGGAGTGTAAATTATCCTGGCACAGATACGCAGTATTTT
V gene: TRBV6-1; clone size: few; D gene: TRBD2; J gene: TRBJ2-3; CDR3 protein: CASSVRLAGASTDTQYF; CDR3 DNA: TGTGCCAGCAGTGTCCGCCTAGCGGGCGCTAGCACAGATACGCAGTATTTT
V gene: TRBV10-3; clone size: NA; D gene: TRBD2; J gene: TRBJ2-1; CDR3 protein: CAIRDLAGGGRNEQFF; CDR3 DNA: TGTGCCATCAGAGATCTAGCGGGGGGAGGGAGGAATGAGCAGTTCTTC
V gene: TRBV27; clone size: NA; D gene: TRBD2; J gene: TRBJ2-2; CDR3 protein: CASTAGGGTRELFF; CDR3 DNA: TGTGCCAGCACCGCTGGGGGAGGGACCCGGGAGCTGTTTTTT
V gene: TRBV11-2; clone size: NA; D gene: TRBD1; J gene: TRBJ2-5; CDR3 protein: CASSLLQGVGETQYF; CDR3 DNA: TGTGCCAGCAGCTTGCTACAGGGGGTAGGGGAGACCCAGTACTTC
V gene: TRBV19; clone size: NA; D gene: NA; J gene: TRBJ1-1; CDR3 protein: CASFSRWNTEAFF; CDR3 DNA: TGTGCCAGCTTTTCCAGGTGGAACACTGAAGCTTTCTTT
V gene: TRBV5-8; clone size: NA; D gene: NA; J gene: TRBJ2-7; CDR3 protein: CASRESQGRPYEQYF; CDR3 DNA: TGTGCCAGCAGAGAGAGCCAGGGTCGGCCCTACGAGCAGTACTTC
V gene: TRBV13; clone size: NA; D gene: NA; J gene: TRBJ1-6; CDR3 protein: CASSLGGPGRTLHF; CDR3 DNA: TGTGCCAGCAGCTTGGGGGGACCGGGGAGGACCCTCCACTTT
V gene: TRBV4-3; clone size: few; D gene: NA; J gene: TRBJ2-3; CDR3 protein: CASSQEYAADTQYF; CDR3 DNA: TGCGCCAGCAGCCAAGAATACGCGGCCGATACGCAGTATTTT
V gene: TRBV28; clone size: NA; D gene: NA; J gene: TRBJ2-7; CDR3 protein: CASSPVDSTHEQYF; CDR3 DNA: TGTGCCAGCAGTCCCGTAGACAGCACCCACGAGCAGTACTTC
V gene: TRBV27; clone size: once; D gene: NA; J gene: TRBJ2-3; CDR3 protein: CASSLNLADTQYF; CDR3 DNA: TGTGCCAGCAGTTTAAACCTGGCTGATACGCAGTATTTT
V gene: TRBV6-1; clone size: NA; D gene: TRBD1; J gene: TRBJ1-1; CDR3 protein: CASSEKWGQGASGTEAFF; CDR3 DNA: TGTGCCAGCAGTGAAAAGTGGGGACAGGGGGCGTCAGGGACTGAAGCTTTCTTT
V gene: TRBV6-1; clone size: NA; D gene: TRBD1; J gene: TRBJ1-6; CDR3 protein: CASNSQAGGNSPLHF; CDR3 DNA: TGTGCCAGCAACAGCCAAGCAGGGGGGAATTCACCCCTCCACTTT
V gene: TRBV6-5; clone size: NA; D gene: TRBD1; J gene: TRBJ2-7; CDR3 protein: CASSYLGQGSYEQYF; CDR3 DNA: TGTGCCAGCAGTTACTTAGGACAGGGGTCCTACGAGCAGTACTTC
V gene: TRBV6-6; clone size: NA; D gene: NA; J gene: TRBJ1-1; CDR3 protein: CASSYSSGLEAFF; CDR3 DNA: TGTGCCAGCAGTTACTCGAGCGGTTTAGAAGCTTTCTTT
V gene: TRBV9; clone size: NA; D gene: TRBD2; J gene: TRBJ2-1; CDR3 protein: CASSAGLATFLQPYNEQFF; CDR3 DNA: TGTGCCAGCAGCGCCGGACTAGCGACCTTCCTCCAGCCTTACAATGAGCAGTTCTTC
V gene: TRBV27; clone size: few; D gene: TRBD1; J gene: TRBJ1-5; CDR3 protein: CASSWRGLNQPQHF; CDR3 DNA: TGTGCCAGCAGTTGGAGGGGGCTCAATCAGCCCCAGCATTTT
V gene: TRBV2; clone size: NA; D gene: TRBD1; J gene: TRBJ2-7; CDR3 protein: CASSETGPSYEQYF; CDR3 DNA: TGTGCCAGCAGTGAGACAGGGCCTTCCTACGAGCAGTACTTC
V gene: TRBV9; clone size: NA; D gene: NA; J gene: TRBJ2-5; CDR3 protein: CASSVAGRRETQYF; CDR3 DNA: TGTGCCAGCAGCGTAGCTGGCAGGAGGGAGACCCAGTACTTC
V gene: TRBV2; clone size: once; D gene: TRBD2; J gene: TRBJ2-1; CDR3 protein: CASRPSGGNEQFF; CDR3 DNA: TGTGCCAGCAGGCCCTCGGGGGGCAATGAGCAGTTCTTC